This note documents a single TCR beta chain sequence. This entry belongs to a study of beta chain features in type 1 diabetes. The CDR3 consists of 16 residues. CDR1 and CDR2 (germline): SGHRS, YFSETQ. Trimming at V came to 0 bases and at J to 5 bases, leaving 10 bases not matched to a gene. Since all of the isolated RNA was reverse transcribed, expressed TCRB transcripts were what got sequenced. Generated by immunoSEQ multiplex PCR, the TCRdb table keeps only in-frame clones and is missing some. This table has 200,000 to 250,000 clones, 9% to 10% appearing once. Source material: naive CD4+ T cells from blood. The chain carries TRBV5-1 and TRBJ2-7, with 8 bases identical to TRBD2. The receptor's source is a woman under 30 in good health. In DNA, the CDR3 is TGCGCCAGCAGCTTGGAGCGCGGGGGGCCCATCGACGAGCAGTACTTC. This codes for CASSLERGGPIDEQYF. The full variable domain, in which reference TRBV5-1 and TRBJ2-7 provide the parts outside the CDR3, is KAGVTQTPRYLIKTRGQQVTLSCSPISGHRSVSWYQQTPGQGLQFLFEYFSETQRNKGNFPGRFSGRQFSNSRSEMNVSTLELGDSALYLCASSLERGGPIDEQYFGPGTRLTVT.